This entry concerns a single T cell receptor beta chain. These data originate in a study of CD8 T cells in Susac syndrome. Random hexamers were used to reverse transcribe about 0.5 to 1 ug of RNA. TCRdb re-derived calls from the immunoSEQ multiplex PCR reads in MiXCR, one entry per CDR3 protein. The sample has approximately 110,000 distinct CDR3 sequences, 90% to 95% seen once. This CDR3 comprises 13 residues. Trimming removed 6 bases from V and 4 bases from J; junction bases left unmatched: 3. Germline V gives CDR1 MNHEY, CDR2 SVGAGI. This clonotype was obtained from a human donor with multiple sclerosis. The chain carries TRBV6-5 and TRBJ1-5; TRBD1 matches 7 bases. The source material was CD8+ T cells from PBMCs. The CDR3 protein is CASRLQGNQPQHF. Here the CDR3 DNA reads TGTGCCAGCAGGCTACAGGGGAATCAGCCCCAGCATTTT.